What follows are 4 T cell receptor beta chains derived from one specimen sequenced in a study of cytomegalovirus exposure and HLA in healthy donors. Both 60 Vbeta primers and 13 Jbeta primers went into the PCR. Libraries were prepared by immunoSEQ multiplex PCR; TCRdb keeps only in-frame clonotypes and omits some of them. The data show some 140,000 clones, 60% to 85% seen once. Sequencing was carried out using PBMCs. The source of these receptors is a young woman in good health and CMV-seronegative.

As DNA, the CDR3 is TGTGCCTCAACACCGGACAGTGAGGATTATAGCAATCAGCCCCAGCATTTT. Protein product: CASTPDSEDYSNQPQHF. The chain links TRBV19 to TRBJ1-5, with D possibly being TRBD1 (6 bases). Germline V gene sequence: CDR1 LNHDA, CDR2 SQIVND (reference sequence). This CDR3 spans 17 amino acids. V was cut by 11 bases and J by 0 bases, with 23 bases left in between.

This chain joins TRBV25-1 and TRBJ2-1; 9 positions match TRBD2. The CDR3 length is 17 residues. Looked up from germline, CDR1 is MGHDK and CDR2 is SYGVNS. J gave up 9 bases and V 3 bases, and 15 bases lay outside the gene matches. CDR3 region: CASSDGLGIAGVSEQFF. In nucleotides, the CDR3 is TGTGCCAGCAGTGATGGATTGGGAATAGCGGGAGTTAGTGAGCAGTTCTTC.

The gene calls are TRBV5-6 and TRBJ1-3; D gene ambiguous. Germline values: CDR1 SGHDT, CDR2 YYEEEE. V was pared by 0 bases and J by 8 bases, with 9 bases between. CDR3 length equals 13 residues. Here the CDR3 DNA reads TGTGCCAGCAGCTTGGCGGGGTCGGACACCATATATTTT. Protein sequence: CASSLAGSDTIYF.

V usage is TRBV7-2 and J usage is TRBJ1-5; a weak D match, TRBD1 (5 bases). The germline V gene encodes CDR1 SGHTA and CDR2 FQGNSA. The CDR3 has 13 residues. With 3 bases removed from V and 4 bases from J, the gap between germline ends came to 7 bases. In DNA, the CDR3 is TGTGCCAGCAGCTTTGGGACTAATCAGCCCCAGCATTTT. Translation: CASSFGTNQPQHF. The full variable domain, completed using reference TRBV7-2 and TRBJ1-5, is GAGVSQSPSNKVTEKGKDVELRCDPISGHTALYWYRQSLGQGLEFLIYFQGNSAPDKSGLPSDRFSAERTGGSVSTLTIQRTQQEDSAVYLCASSFGTNQPQHFGDGTRLSIL.